The clone carrying this TCR beta chain appeared a few times. No antigen is known for it. TCRdb reprocessed the RT-PCR reads with MiXCR, giving one entry per CDR3 protein. The repertoire has under 500,000 distinct CDR3 sequences, approximately 11% of them found once; the top ten carry approximately 12%. In germline, CDR1 is DFQATT, CDR2 SNEGSKA (reference sequence). V was trimmed by 0 bases and J by 2 bases, leaving 14 bases between them. The CDR3 is 16 residues long. This specimen belongs to a study of response to subunit inactivated influenza vaccine. Study results and limitations: It was the authors' suggestion that each seasonal influenza vaccination recruits few new T cells.

The sequenced sample was PBMCs from blood, obtained roughly 47 days after vaccination. The sequence was collected from a man aged 50 to 59 who received an inactivated influenza vaccine. V is TRBV20-1 and J is TRBJ2-1; tentative D call: TRBD2 (6 bases). CDR3 DNA sequence: TGCAGTGCTAGAGATCGAGGCGGGATGACCTACAATGAGCAGTTCTTC. It is translated as CSARDRGGMTYNEQFF.